The rows below give T cell receptor beta chains drawn from one sample of a study of patients and donors after allogeneic stem cell transplantation. Via MiXCR, TCRdb re-called the RT-PCR reads, giving one row per CDR3 protein. The table records 400,000 to 450,000 distinct CDR3 sequences, roughly 17% of them present only once. Material: blood, either unsorted or a sorted T cell fraction (not recorded which). The receptors were sampled from a human donor who was either an allogeneic HSCT recipient or a stem cell or donor lymphocyte infusion donor (not recorded which). It is not recorded whose cells these are; they may come from a transplant donor. CDR3s include the opening cysteine and the closing phenylalanine or tryptophan. D genes are given only for firm matches. Size is stated for part of the rows, as once, few or many counts, or as a class when the clone is expanded.

clone size,V gene,D gene,J gene,CDR3 DNA,CDR3 protein
-,TRBV5-1,TRBD1,TRBJ2-5,TGCGCCAGCAGGGGCACAGGGGGCGCGGAGACCCAGTACTTC,CASRGTGGAETQYF
-,TRBV6-1,-,TRBJ2-1,TGTGCCAGCAAAACGACAGGTGGCTCCTACAATGAGCAGTTCTTC,CASKTTGGSYNEQFF
-,TRBV7-9,-,TRBJ1-1,TGTGCCAGCAGCTCAGGATACAACACTGAAGCTTTCTTT,CASSSGYNTEAFF
-,TRBV5-1,-,TRBJ1-5,TGCGCCAGCAGCTTGGATGGGAGGAATCAGCCCCAGCATTTT,CASSLDGRNQPQHF
many,TRBV7-9,TRBD1,TRBJ1-1,TGTGCCAGCAGCCCCGGACAGGGCGACTCGGGCACTGAAGCTTTCTTT,CASSPGQGDSGTEAFF
-,TRBV6-6,-,TRBJ2-2,TGTGCCAGCAGTAGCCTAGGGCCCGGGGAGCTGTTTTTT,CASSSLGPGELFF
-,TRBV7-9,-,TRBJ1-1,TGTGCCAGCAGCTTACAGATCATGAACACTGAAGCTTTCTTT,CASSLQIMNTEAFF
-,TRBV6-2/TRBV6-3,-,TRBJ2-1,TGTGCCAGCTCTCCGGTCCGGGGGCCAGAACACAATGAGCAGTTCTTC,CASSPVRGPEHNEQFF
-,TRBV13,-,TRBJ2-7,TGTGCCAGCAGCGAGTATAACTCCTACGAGCAGTACTTC,CASSEYNSYEQYF
few,TRBV20-1,TRBD1,TRBJ1-2,TGCAGTGCTAGCAGGGGGCAAAACTATGGCTACACCTTC,CSASRGQNYGYTF
-,TRBV7-9,TRBD2,TRBJ2-5,TGTGCCAGCAGCACCGGGACTAGCCAGGAGACCCAGTACTTC,CASSTGTSQETQYF
many,TRBV12-3/TRBV12-4,-,TRBJ1-2,TGTGCCAGCAGTTTTCGGTGGGGGCACCTCGATGGCTACACCTTC,CASSFRWGHLDGYTF
few,TRBV5-1,TRBD2,TRBJ2-1,TGCGCCAGCAGCTTGGAGGGCGGGAGGGACTACAATGAGCAGTTCTTC,CASSLEGGRDYNEQFF
once,TRBV7-2,-,TRBJ1-5,TGTGCCAGCGCCCTACGGGGATTGATGGGTCAGCCCCAGCATTTT,CASALRGLMGQPQHF
few,TRBV6-1,-,TRBJ2-7,TGTGCCAGCAGTCATACGGGCTCGCGGACAGCAGGCGAGCAGTACTTC,CASSHTGSRTAGEQYF
few,TRBV12-3/TRBV12-4,TRBD2,TRBJ2-1,TGTGCCAGCACCCAGGGTAGCGGGGGATTCAATGAGCAGTTCTTC,CASTQGSGGFNEQFF
few,TRBV7-9,-,TRBJ1-5,TGTGCCAGCAGCTTGGATCATCAGCCCCAGCATTTT,CASSLDHQPQHF
-,TRBV27,-,TRBJ1-2,TGTGCCAGCAGCGACTATTCTATTAGGGGGAACTATGGCTACACCTTC,CASSDYSIRGNYGYTF
-,TRBV11-2,TRBD1,TRBJ1-2,TGTGCCAGCAGCTTAGTCGGCAGGGGGGGAGGTGATAACTATGGCTACACCTTC,CASSLVGRGGGDNYGYTF
few,TRBV11-2,-,TRBJ1-1,TGTGCCAGCAGCTTAATGGCAGCTCATAACACTGAAGCTTTCTTT,CASSLMAAHNTEAFF
few,TRBV20-1,TRBD1,TRBJ2-6,TGCAGTGCTCGTTCCGGGACAGGGGGCGCTGGGGCCAACGTCCTGACTTTC,CSARSGTGGAGANVLTF
few,TRBV5-6,-,TRBJ1-1,TGTGCCAGCAGTTTTGTTGGAGGTGAAGCTTTCTTT,CASSFVGGEAFF
many,TRBV5-1,-,TRBJ2-1,TGCGCCAGCAGCTTGGCCGTGGGACTCCTCAATGAGCAGTTCTTC,CASSLAVGLLNEQFF
-,TRBV9,-,TRBJ2-4,TGTGCCAGCAGCGTCACCCCAGTCGGGGCCCCAGAGTACTTC,CASSVTPVGAPEYF
few,TRBV11-1,TRBD1,TRBJ1-4,TGTGCCAGCAGCTTAACCAGACAGGGGGGATTGGCGACTAATGAAAAACTGTTTTTT,CASSLTRQGGLATNEKLFF
few,TRBV21-1,-,TRBJ1-2,TGTGCCAGCAGCAAAGTGGCGGCAACCACCTTC,CASSKVAATTF
few,TRBV9,TRBD2,TRBJ2-7,TGTGCCAGCAGCCAACCCCCAGCGGGAGGGCACGAGCAGTACTTC,CASSQPPAGGHEQYF
-,TRBV20-1,TRBD1,TRBJ1-6,TGCAGTGCTACCGGGACAGGGGGCGATAAGGATTCACCCCTCCACTTT,CSATGTGGDKDSPLHF